This note documents a single T cell receptor beta chain sequence. Its antigen is as yet unknown. These data are taken from a study of cytomegalovirus exposure and HLA in healthy donors. Findings and limits, study-wide: It was confirmed in vitro that a few of the CMV-associated chains were specific for CMV antigens. Later on, an analysis showed TCR association rates differing by HLA locus, with DRB1 the most and HLA-C the fewest.

Vbeta (60) and Jbeta (13) primers were used in the PCR. Data came from immunoSEQ multiplex PCR; TCRdb stores just in-frame clones and leaves some out. The table has about 130,000 clones, around 72% seen once. Germline lookup yields CDR1 SGHRS and CDR2 YFSETQ. J was trimmed by 4 bases and V by 3 bases; bases with no gene match: 2. This CDR3 region has 15 residues. Sequencing was done on a sample of PBMCs. The receptor's source is a woman aged 40 to 50 in good health and CMV-seronegative. The rearrangement joins TRBV5-1 to TRBJ2-3, with TRBD2 matching over 13 bases. The CDR3, as DNA: TGCGCCAGCAGCTCGGGACTAGCGGGACCAGATACGCAGTATTTT. It is translated as CASSSGLAGPDTQYF.